This TCR beta chain was recovered during a study of blood T cell repertoires in COVID-19. Generated by immunoSEQ multiplex PCR, the TCRdb table keeps only in-frame clones and is missing some. The repertoire holds approximately 200,000 clones, with around 90% as singletons. This CDR3 region has 18 residues. The V end lost 2 bases, the J end lost 0 bases, and 14 bases lay between the germline ends. In germline, CDR1 is SGHVS, CDR2 FNYEAQ. The chain uses TRBV7-6 and TRBJ2-6; maybe TRBD1 (6 bases). The sequencing input was PBMCs or T cells enriched from blood (not recorded which). This clonotype was sampled from a young man who had recovered from COVID-19. CDR3 nucleotide sequence: TGTGCCAGCAGCTTAAAGCCGCAGGGGCCCTCTGGGGCCAACGTCCTGACTTTC. Amino acids: CASSLKPQGPSGANVLTF.